The 30 T cell receptor beta chains below come from one sample, sequenced in a study of T cells expressing NK-cell markers. One entry per CDR3 protein, without DNA, is what TCRdb gives after re-calling the 5' RACE reads. Its listing shows roughly 380,000 distinct CDR3 sequences. What was sequenced was blood T cells: a sorted CD56 or NKG2C T cell subset, CD4+ or CD8+ T cells, or bulk PBMC T cells (not recorded which). These TCRs come from a man aged 18-70 years in good health.

This sequence joins TRBV7-9 and TRBJ2-3; TCRdb outputs TRBD2, but without DNA this stays unchecked. Germline V CDR1 and CDR2: SEHNR, FQNEAQ (reference sequence). This CDR3 contains 15 residues. Here the CDR3 reads CASSAGTSGKDTQYF.

This chain connects TRBV5-1 to TRBJ1-2; TCRdb designates TRBD1, a call that cannot be tested without DNA. This CDR3 region has 13 residues. The germline V gene encodes CDR1 SGHRS and CDR2 YFSETQ. CDR3 residues: CASRDRESYGYTF.

The V gene is TRBV6-1, the J gene TRBJ2-3; there is no DNA to check the TCRdb D call of TRBD1. The CDR3 is 15 residues long. The germline V gene encodes CDR1 MNHNS and CDR2 SASEGT. CDR3: CASSERPGGPDTQYF.

This CDR3 reads CATSDLRDTATNEKLFF. This chain uses TRBV24-1 with TRBJ1-4; TCRdb calls TRBD1, which cannot be checked without DNA. From germline, CDR1 is KGHDR and CDR2 SFDVKD. This CDR3 comprises 17 residues.

This chain connects TRBV2 to TRBJ1-1; absent DNA, TCRdb's TRBD1 call cannot be checked. This CDR3 region has 13 residues. Germline lookup yields CDR1 SNHLY and CDR2 FYNNEI. The CDR3 protein is CASIRQGYTEAFF.

The V call is TRBV12-3 or TRBV12-4, the J call TRBJ1-2. The length of the CDR3 is 13 residues. The CDR3 reads CASTPTANYGYTF.

The chain couples TRBV20-1 to TRBJ2-1; TCRdb's D call of TRBD1 is untestable without DNA. There are 16 residues in the CDR3. CDR1 is DFQATT and CDR2 is SNEGSKA in the germline V gene (reference sequence). CDR3 residues: CSARDPRAPSPNEQFF.

The CDR3 reads CASSSEYQPQHF. The genes are TRBV7-9 and TRBJ1-5. Per the germline V gene, CDR1 is SEHNR and CDR2 is FQNEAQ (reference sequence). This CDR3 has 12 residues.

This chain connects TRBV7-7 to TRBJ2-7; the D gene TCRdb calls, TRBD1, cannot be checked with no DNA. CDR1 is SSHAT, CDR2 FNYEAQ, per germline (reference sequence). The CDR3 contains 18 residues. CDR3 loop: CASSLGPPGQGYTYEQYF.

The genes are TRBV12-3 or TRBV12-4 and TRBJ1-2; TCRdb names TRBD1, which stays unverified in the absence of DNA. The CDR3 contains 14 residues. This chain's CDR3 is CASSYEGAIYGYTF.

The chain joins TRBV20-1 to TRBJ2-7; TCRdb proposes TRBD1, but this gene call is untestable without DNA. Per germline, CDR1 DFQATT and CDR2 SNEGSKA (reference sequence). The CDR3 is made up of 14 amino acids. The CDR3: CSASAPVGLYEQYF.

The chain employs TRBV24-1 and TRBJ2-7; the TCRdb call, TRBD1, lacks DNA for checking. The CDR3 is 15 amino acids. Germline CDR1 and CDR2: KGHDR and SFDVKD. CDR3 sequence reads: CATSASGSSSYEQYF.

The chain joins TRBV7-9 to TRBJ2-1; there is no DNA to check the TCRdb D call of TRBD1. CDR1 SEHNR and CDR2 FQNEAQ come from the germline V gene (reference sequence). The CDR3 covers 15 residues. CDR3 loop: CASSFKGPAPNEQFF.

This chain uses TRBV7-9 with TRBJ1-4. Germline values: CDR1 SEHNR, CDR2 FQNEAQ (reference sequence). The CDR3 totals 14 residues. The CDR3 reads CASSFFRPNEKLFF.

The chain links TRBV19 to TRBJ2-1; the D gene TCRdb calls, TRBD1, cannot be checked with no DNA. From germline, CDR1 is LNHDA and CDR2 SQIVND (reference sequence). The CDR3 is 17 amino acids. CDR3 amino acids: CASSQGRTGGFGNEQFF.

CDR3 amino acids: CASSVDPNSVVSRYEQYF. The J gene is TRBJ2-7, the V gene TRBV9. The length of the CDR3 is 18 residues. CDR1 is SGDLS and CDR2 is YYNGEE in the germline V gene.

The chain employs TRBV20-1 and TRBJ2-5. Germline CDR1 is DFQATT and CDR2 is SNEGSKA (reference sequence). The CDR3 is 13 residues long. CDR3 in amino acids: CSARWQTQETQYF.

The genes are TRBV5-4 and TRBJ2-7; TCRdb indicates TRBD1, and absent DNA this call remains unverified. Germline V gene sequence: CDR1 SGHNT, CDR2 YYREEE (reference sequence). The CDR3 sequence is 16 residues long. CDR3 loop: CASSQFAGGVGREQYF.

The CDR3 reads CASSAQTGNPYEQYF. J is TRBJ2-7 and V is TRBV25-1; with no DNA, the TCRdb D assignment of TRBD1 cannot be verified. This CDR3 has 15 amino acids. Germline V lookup: CDR1 MGHDK, CDR2 SYGVNS.

This chain connects TRBV5-6 to TRBJ2-3; no DNA is available, so the TRBD1 call from TCRdb remains unchecked. Germline CDR1 is SGHDT and CDR2 is YYEEEE. This CDR3 contains 15 residues. The CDR3 region is CASSPNGAYLSTQYF.

The gene calls are TRBV5-1 and TRBJ2-7; TCRdb's D call of TRBD2 is untestable without DNA. Germline values: CDR1 SGHRS, CDR2 YFSETQ. The CDR3 extends over 16 amino acids. The CDR3 sequence is CASSLELAGLFYEQYF.

V gene TRBV20-1 combines with J gene TRBJ2-2. The CDR3 extends over 15 amino acids. Germline V gives CDR1 DFQATT, CDR2 SNEGSKA (reference sequence). The CDR3: CSARVQTSRTGELFF.

The chain joins TRBV12-3 or TRBV12-4 to TRBJ2-2; TCRdb picks TRBD1, but there is no DNA to check that call. The CDR3 loop spans 16 amino acids. CDR3 region: CASNTRTGERTGELFF.

J is TRBJ2-1 and V is TRBV28. Germline-derived CDR1 and CDR2 are MDHEN and SYDVKM. This CDR3 has 16 residues. CDR3 amino acids: CASSLLFTTVPGEQFF.

The chain has TRBV5-1 and TRBJ1-2; lacking DNA, the TRBD1 call made by TCRdb goes unchecked. The germline gives CDR1 SGHRS, CDR2 YFSETQ. The CDR3 spans 13 residues. This chain's CDR3 is CASSPGQASGYTF.

The CDR3 here is CASRLTGTPYNEQFF. V is TRBV9 and J is TRBJ2-1. The CDR3 has 15 amino acids. CDR1 SGDLS and CDR2 YYNGEE come from the germline V gene.

The J gene is TRBJ1-5, the V gene TRBV29-1; TCRdb outputs TRBD1, but without DNA this stays unchecked. CDR1 and CDR2 from the germline V gene are SQVTM and ANQGSEA. This CDR3 region has 18 residues. CDR3 in amino acids: CSGCPGTALNDSNQPQHF.

This chain uses TRBV3-1 with TRBJ2-3; the TCRdb D gene call, TRBD1, has no DNA to confirm it. Per germline, CDR1 LGHDT and CDR2 YNNKEL (reference sequence). The CDR3 totals 15 residues. CDR3 in amino acids: CASSRELTGVDTQYF.

The rearrangement joins TRBV5-1 to TRBJ2-2; the TCRdb D gene call, TRBD2, has no DNA to confirm it. Germline CDR1 SGHRS, CDR2 YFSETQ. The CDR3 extends over 16 amino acids. The CDR3 sequence: CASSPIAGGPTGELFF.

The V gene is TRBV27, the J gene TRBJ2-1; the TRBD1 assignment by TCRdb is unverifiable without DNA. The CDR3 has 17 amino acids. Germline V gene lookup returns CDR1 MNHEY and CDR2 SMNVEV (reference sequence). The CDR3 reads CASSFNWGTATYNEQFF.